Detailed here is one TCR beta chain. Its matching antigen is unknown. The source of the sample is a study of vaccination and CD4 T cells after COVID-19. Treatment: approximately 9-day PBMC culture with coronavirus spike peptide pools or control peptides (ViraFEST assay). Trimming took off 1 base at V and 6 bases at J, with 15 bases between the two ends. The germline CDR1 and CDR2 sequences are SGHTA and FQGNSA. The CDR3 extends over 15 amino acids. Sequencing of DNA taken from cultured CD4+ T cells relied on the Oncomine TCR Beta short-read assay. TCRdb used MiXCR to reprocess the PCR reads, holding one entry per CDR3 protein. The sample lists tens of thousands of distinct CDR3 sequences; about 64% were seen once.

Sample: CD4+ T cells from blood, cultured in vitro, taken after SARS-CoV-2 vaccination. This sequence originates from a human donor who received a COVID-19 vaccine. This chain uses TRBV7-2 with TRBJ1-1, with a weak D call TRBD1 (5 bases). CDR3 coding DNA: TGTGCCAGCAGCTTAGGGGGCAGGGTAAGCTCTGAAGCTTTCTTT. Its protein is CASSLGGRVSSEAFF.